Below are 17 T cell receptor beta chains sequenced from a single sample in a study of T cell responses to AZD1222 COVID-19 vaccine. Sequenced by immunoSEQ multiplex PCR; TCRdb stores in-frame clones only, minus some. The sample lists about 150,000 clones, roughly 86% occurring once. The sample was peripheral blood, taken 28 days after the second AZD1222 dose. Receptor source: an adult who received the AZD1222 COVID-19 vaccine.

The genes are TRBV2 and TRBJ1-1, with unresolved D. The CDR3 contains 13 residues. V gave up 7 bases and J gave up 4 bases, with 13 bases separating them. The V gene's germline CDR1 is SNHLY and CDR2 FYNNEI. CDR3 DNA: TGTGCCAGCATCCGAGTTGAGGGCACTGAAGCTTTCTTT. It specifies CASIRVEGTEAFF. The whole variable domain, filled in from reference TRBV2 and TRBJ1-1, reads EPEVTQTPSHQVTQMGQEVILRCVPISNHLYFYWYRQILGQKVEFLVSFYNNEISEKSEIFDDQFSVERPDGSNFTLKIRSTKLEDSAMYFCASIRVEGTEAFFGQGTRLTVV.

This clone was seen a single time. The chain uses TRBV5-1 and TRBJ1-1, with D unclear. The germline CDR1 and CDR2 sequences are SGHRS and YFSETQ. This CDR3 spans 13 amino acids. The V gene lost 8 bases and the J gene lost 6 bases, with 17 bases spanning the gap. As DNA, the CDR3 is TGCGCCAGTCAAGAACACGGTGTGGCTGAAGCTTTCTTT. Translating it yields CASQEHGVAEAFF. Combining the CDR3 with reference TRBV5-1 and TRBJ1-1 gives the whole variable domain KAGVTQTPRYLIKTRGQQVTLSCSPISGHRSVSWYQQTPGQGLQFLFEYFSETQRNKGNFPGRFSGRQFSNSRSEMNVSTLELGDSALYLCASQEHGVAEAFFGQGTRLTVV.

The CDR3 sequence is CASMAQDGGRSEAFF. The CDR3 region has the DNA TGTGCCAGCATGGCCCAAGATGGAGGAAGGTCTGAAGCTTTCTTT. The gene calls are TRBV6-5 and TRBJ1-1; no clear D gene. Germline V gene data show CDR1 as MNHEY and CDR2 as SVGAGI. V shed 7 bases and J shed 6 bases, with 21 bases lying between them. The CDR3 contains 15 residues.

The chain combines TRBV6-1 with TRBJ2-5; D gene uncertain. From germline, CDR1 is MNHNS and CDR2 SASEGT. Trimming took 2 bases from V and 1 from J, leaving 8 bases between them. The CDR3 spans 14 residues. CDR3 sequence reads: CASSEFSVQETQYF. The CDR3 DNA reads as TGTGCCAGCAGTGAATTCTCCGTCCAAGAGACCCAGTACTTC.

This chain connects TRBV7-9 to TRBJ2-3; D assignment may be TRBD1 or TRBD2 (5 bases each). This CDR3 has 14 amino acids. The V end was cut by 3 bases, the J end by 8 bases, with 15 bases between. Germline assignment: CDR1 SEHNR and CDR2 FQNEAQ (reference sequence). CDR3 in amino acids: CASSFGGREGTQYF. The CDR3 nucleotides read TGTGCCAGCAGCTTTGGGGGTAGGGAAGGTACGCAGTATTTT.

The chain joins TRBV4-1 to TRBJ2-5, with 9 nucleotides matching TRBD2. Trimming cost V 4 bases and J 4 bases; bases outside gene matches: 16. The germline gives CDR1 MGHRA, CDR2 YSYEKL. CDR3 length: 18 residues. CDR3: CASSPSGLAGGPRETQYF. In nucleotides, the CDR3 is TGCGCCAGCAGCCCCTCCGGACTGGCGGGAGGGCCGCGAGAGACCCAGTACTTC.

The chain recombines TRBV3-1 (or the pseudogene TRBV3-2) with TRBJ1-2, with D unclear. This CDR3 is 15 amino acids long. Trimming left V 1 base short and J 3 bases short, with 12 bases between. Germline CDR1 LGHDT, CDR2 YNNKEL (reference sequence). The CDR3 sequence: CASSQGGGMYYGYTF. The CDR3 DNA reads TGTGCCAGCAGCCAAGGTGGCGGGATGTACTATGGCTACACCTTC.

The chain couples TRBV5-4 to TRBJ1-5; perhaps TRBD1 as D (5 bases). The CDR3 runs to 16 residues. The V end lost 0 bases, the J end lost 0 bases, and 10 bases lay between the germline ends. CDR1 SGHNT and CDR2 YYREEE come from the germline V gene (reference sequence). CDR3 coding DNA: TGTGCCAGCAGCTTGGGGGGACCAGATAGCAATCAGCCCCAGCATTTT. As protein: CASSLGGPDSNQPQHF.

This chain connects TRBV29-1 to TRBJ2-7; D gene uncertain. The CDR3 has 11 residues. The germline V gene encodes CDR1 SQVTM and CDR2 ANQGSEA. V lost 7 bases and J 1 base, leaving 8 bases between the germline ends. The CDR3: CSGVVSYEQYF. CDR3 DNA sequence: TGCAGCGGGGTAGTGTCCTACGAGCAGTACTTC.

The chain joins TRBV5-4 to TRBJ2-1; D is perhaps TRBD1 or TRBD2 (5 bases each). Germline V CDR1 and CDR2: SGHNT, YYREEE (reference sequence). Trimming removed 1 base at V and 2 bases at J, with 16 bases between. CDR3 length equals 17 residues. CDR3 nucleotides: TGTGCCAGCAGCTTGAGACCGGGACCTGAGACCTACAATGAGCAGTTCTTC. Translated: CASSLRPGPETYNEQFF. Together with reference TRBV5-4 and TRBJ2-1, the CDR3 gives the full variable domain: ETGVTQSPTHLIKTRGQQVTLRCSSQSGHNTVSWYQQALGQGPQFIFQYYREEENGRGNFPPRFSGLQFPNYSSELNVNALELDDSALYLCASSLRPGPETYNEQFFGPGTRLTVL.

The chain carries TRBV6-1 and TRBJ2-6, with TRBD1 identical over 7 bases. V lost 3 bases, J lost 0 bases, and 11 bases stayed unmatched. The CDR3 has 19 amino acids. Germline CDR1 MNHNS, CDR2 SASEGT. CDR3 loop: CASSDANRGPVSGANVLTF. Written as DNA, the CDR3 is TGTGCCAGCAGTGACGCCAACAGGGGTCCGGTCTCTGGGGCCAACGTCCTGACTTTC.

The V call is TRBV11-2, the J call TRBJ2-5; no definite D call. Germline CDR1 and CDR2: SGHAT and FQNNGV. Between the trimmed V and J ends, which lost 0 bases and 1 base, there was a span of 9 bases. The CDR3 is 15 residues long. CDR3 loop: CASSLDFSFQETQYF. CDR3 nucleotides: TGTGCCAGCAGCTTAGACTTTAGTTTCCAAGAGACCCAGTACTTC.

This rearrangement joins TRBV7-6 to TRBJ2-7, with TRBD1 matching over 8 bases. Trimming removed 0 bases from V and 2 bases from J; junction bases left unmatched: 9. Looked up from germline, CDR1 is SGHVS and CDR2 is FNYEAQ. This CDR3 contains 17 residues. The CDR3: CASSLARSGQVPYEQYF. CDR3 DNA: TGTGCCAGCAGCTTAGCGCGTTCGGGACAGGTCCCCTACGAGCAGTACTTC.

The chain combines TRBV14 with TRBJ2-5; possibly TRBD2 for D (6 bases). The V end lost 2 bases, the J end lost 1 base, and 20 bases lay between the germline ends. From germline, CDR1 is SGHDN and CDR2 FVKESK. The CDR3 loop spans 18 amino acids. CDR3 residues: CASSQYGGSRLIQETQYF. The CDR3 DNA follows: TGTGCCAGCAGCCAATACGGGGGTTCCCGTTTAATCCAAGAGACCCAGTACTTC. Full variable domain (outside the CDR3, taken from reference TRBV14 and TRBJ2-5): EAGVTQFPSHSVIEKGQTVTLRCDPISGHDNLYWYRRVMGKEIKFLLHFVKESKQDESGMPNNRFLAERTGGTYSTLKVQPAELEDSGVYFCASSQYGGSRLIQETQYFGPGTRLLVL.

The chain joins TRBV7-2 to TRBJ2-5; weak D call: TRBD2 (6 bases). Trimming cost V 4 bases and J 5 bases, with 11 bases left between them. The CDR3 extends over 13 amino acids. Germline assignment: CDR1 SGHTA and CDR2 FQGNSA. CDR3 sequence (DNA): TGTGCCAGCAGCTCGGGAGTCGGGGAGACCCAGTACTTC. It specifies CASSSGVGETQYF. Based on the CDR3 plus reference TRBV7-2 and TRBJ2-5, the full variable domain is GAGVSQSPSNKVTEKGKDVELRCDPISGHTALYWYRQSLGQGLEFLIYFQGNSAPDKSGLPSDRFSAERTGGSVSTLTIQRTQQEDSAVYLCASSSGVGETQYFGPGTRLLVL.

The table lists this clone with a few counts. The chain couples TRBV3-1 (or the pseudogene TRBV3-2) to TRBJ2-2; 10 nucleotides line up with TRBD1. Germline lookup yields CDR1 LGHDT and CDR2 YNNKEL (reference sequence). This CDR3 is built from 16 residues. With V trimmed by 3 bases and J by 4 bases, 5 bases remained unmatched. The CDR3 DNA sequence: TGTGCCAGCAGCCACCCGGGACAGGGGTCCACCGGGGAGCTGTTTTTT. Translating it yields CASSHPGQGSTGELFF.

The CDR3 here is CASNQRSHNEQFF. CDR3 sequence (DNA): TGTGCCAGCAATCAAAGGTCACACAATGAGCAGTTCTTC. The chain has TRBV2 and TRBJ2-1, with D unresolved. V was pared by 7 bases and J by 5 bases, with 12 bases between. CDR1 and CDR2 from the germline V gene are SNHLY and FYNNEI. CDR3 length: 13 amino acids.